The 11 T cell receptor beta chains listed next were all sequenced from one sample in a study of OX40 agonist ivuxolimab in advanced cancers. Produced via immunoSEQ multiplex PCR; TCRdb's table is partial and in-frame only. This sample has approximately 60,000 clones, with about 81% found just once. The sequenced sample was CD4+ or CD8+ T cells sorted from blood, obtained in a trial of the OX40 agonist ivuxolimab. These receptors were taken from an adult with an advanced solid tumor such as melanoma, head and neck, liver or kidney cancer.

The chain has TRBV5-1 and TRBJ2-5; no clear D gene. The CDR3 covers 11 residues. V was cut by 1 base and J by 2 bases, with 0 bases left in between. CDR1 is SGHRS, CDR2 YFSETQ, per germline. The CDR3 region is CASSLQETQYF. CDR3 bases: TGCGCCAGCAGCTTGCAAGAGACCCAGTACTTC.

The chain combines TRBV6-1 with TRBJ1-2, with D perhaps matching TRBD1 (5 bases). V lost 1 base and J 4 bases, leaving 13 bases between the germline ends. CDR1 and CDR2 (germline): MNHNS, SASEGT. CDR3 length equals 15 residues. CDR3 DNA sequence: TGTGCCAGCAGTGAAGGGGGCGCAGCTATCTATGGCTACACCTTC. Translated: CASSEGGAAIYGYTF.

The chain couples TRBV11-2 to TRBJ1-6; D gene unclear. The germline V gene encodes CDR1 SGHAT and CDR2 FQNNGV. The CDR3 covers 15 residues. V lost 1 base to trimming and J lost 5 bases, with 9 bases between them. The CDR3 DNA follows: TGTGCCAGCAGCTTAGTTGGGGATAATAATTCACCCCTCCACTTT. Amino acids: CASSLVGDNNSPLHF.

The chain links TRBV20-1 to TRBJ2-7; D gene uncertain. CDR1 DFQATT and CDR2 SNEGSKA come from the germline V gene (reference sequence). The length of the CDR3 is 11 residues. Trimming stripped 3 bases from V and 4 bases from J, with 7 bases between. The CDR3 DNA is TGCAGTGCTAGTGTGGTTTACGAGCAGTACTTC. Translating it yields CSASVVYEQYF.

V and J are TRBV28 and TRBJ1-4; tentative D call: TRBD1 (5 bases). The CDR3 runs 13 residues. Trimming took off 3 bases at V and 13 bases at J, with 15 bases between the two ends. The germline CDR1 and CDR2 sequences are MDHEN and SYDVKM. In DNA, the CDR3 is TGTGCCAGCAGTTTGGGGACGAGGGCGAGACTGTTTTTT. It is translated as CASSLGTRARLFF.

The rearrangement joins TRBV7-2 to TRBJ2-7; 10 nucleotides agree with TRBD2. Trimming took 5 bases from V and 5 from J; bases not matched to a gene: 6. Germline V gene lookup returns CDR1 SGHTA and CDR2 FQGNSA. CDR3 length: 14 residues. In DNA form, the CDR3 reads TGTGCCAGCAGCACGAGCGGGGGGGCTAACGAGCAGTACTTC. Protein product: CASSTSGGANEQYF.

The rearrangement links TRBV4-2 to TRBJ1-3; D is possibly TRBD1 (6 bases). The CDR3 runs to 16 residues. The germline V gene has CDR1 LGHNA and CDR2 YNFKEQ. V was pared by 0 bases and J by 0 bases, with 9 bases between. The CDR3 nucleotides read TGTGCCAGCAGCCAAGAAGGGGACAACTCTGGAAACACCATATATTTT. Amino acids: CASSQEGDNSGNTIYF.

This clone has just a few counts. V gene TRBV19 combines with J gene TRBJ1-1; possibly TRBD1 for D (5 bases). Trimming pared 1 base from V and 0 bases from J, leaving 12 bases between. This CDR3 has 16 residues. Germline CDR1 and CDR2: LNHDA and SQIVND (reference sequence). CDR3 bases: TGTGCCAGTAGTATAGCGCGGGGCGGATTGAACACTGAAGCTTTCTTT. It encodes CASSIARGGLNTEAFF. The entire variable domain, with the rest obtained from reference TRBV19 and TRBJ1-1, is as follows: DGGITQSPKYLFRKEGQNVTLSCEQNLNHDAMYWYRQDPGQGLRLIYYSQIVNDFQKGDIAEGYSVSREKKESFPLTVTSAQKNPTAFYLCASSIARGGLNTEAFFGQGTRLTVV.

This rearrangement joins TRBV7-9 to TRBJ2-3; TRBD2 aligns across 7 bases. With V trimmed by 4 bases and J by 0 bases, 10 bases remained unmatched. There are 17 residues in the CDR3. Germline loops: CDR1 SEHNR, CDR2 FQNEAQ (reference sequence). CDR3 amino acids: CASSSRAGTTSTDTQYF. The CDR3 DNA reads TGTGCCAGCAGCTCTAGGGCCGGGACTACTAGCACAGATACGCAGTATTTT.

The V gene is TRBV4-1, the J gene TRBJ1-1; D is perhaps TRBD1 (6 bases). Germline V gives CDR1 MGHRA, CDR2 YSYEKL. V lost 1 base and J 5 bases, leaving 20 bases between the germline ends. The CDR3 runs to 17 residues. CDR3 residues: CASSQASLGTSRTEAFF. The CDR3 DNA reads as TGCGCCAGCAGCCAAGCATCTCTTGGGACATCGAGGACTGAAGCTTTCTTT.

Only a few counts were recorded for this clone. The chain has TRBV7-9 and TRBJ1-6; D gene ambiguous. From germline, CDR1 is SEHNR and CDR2 FQNEAQ (reference sequence). The V end was cut by 6 bases, the J end by 10 bases, with 13 bases between. This CDR3 region has 13 residues. The CDR3 sequence: CASSQPGQSPLHF. The CDR3 DNA follows: TGTGCCAGCAGTCAACCTGGGCAGTCACCCCTCCACTTT.